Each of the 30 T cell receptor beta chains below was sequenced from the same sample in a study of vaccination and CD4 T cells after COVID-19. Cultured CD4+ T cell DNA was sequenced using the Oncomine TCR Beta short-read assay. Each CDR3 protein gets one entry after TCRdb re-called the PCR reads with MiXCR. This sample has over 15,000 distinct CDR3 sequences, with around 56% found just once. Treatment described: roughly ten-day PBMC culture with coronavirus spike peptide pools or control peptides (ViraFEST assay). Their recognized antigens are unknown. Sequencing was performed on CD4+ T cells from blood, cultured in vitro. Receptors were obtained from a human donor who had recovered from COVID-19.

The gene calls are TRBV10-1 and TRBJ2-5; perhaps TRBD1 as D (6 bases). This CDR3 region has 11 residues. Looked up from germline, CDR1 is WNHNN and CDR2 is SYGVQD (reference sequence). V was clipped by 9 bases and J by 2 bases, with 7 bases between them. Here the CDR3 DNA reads TGCGCCAGGGGACATCAAGAGACCCAGTACTTC. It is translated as CARGHQETQYF.

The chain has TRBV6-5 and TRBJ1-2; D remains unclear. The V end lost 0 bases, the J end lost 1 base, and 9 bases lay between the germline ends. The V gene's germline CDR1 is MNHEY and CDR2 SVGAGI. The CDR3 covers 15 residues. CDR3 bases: TGTGCCAGCAGTTACTCGATGGTTTTTAACTATGGCTACACCTTC. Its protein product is CASSYSMVFNYGYTF.

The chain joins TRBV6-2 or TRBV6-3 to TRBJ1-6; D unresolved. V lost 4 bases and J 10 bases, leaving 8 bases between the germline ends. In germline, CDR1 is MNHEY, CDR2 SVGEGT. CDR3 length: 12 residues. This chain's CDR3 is CASSSPRSPLHF. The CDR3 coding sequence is TGTGCCAGCAGTTCTCCCCGCTCACCCCTCCACTTT.

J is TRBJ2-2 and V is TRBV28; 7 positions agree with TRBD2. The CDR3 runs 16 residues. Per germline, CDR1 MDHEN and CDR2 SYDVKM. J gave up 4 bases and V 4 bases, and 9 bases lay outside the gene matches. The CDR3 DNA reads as TGTGCCAGCAGTTCCCCGGCGGGAGAAGGCACCGGGGAGCTGTTTTTT. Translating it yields CASSSPAGEGTGELFF.

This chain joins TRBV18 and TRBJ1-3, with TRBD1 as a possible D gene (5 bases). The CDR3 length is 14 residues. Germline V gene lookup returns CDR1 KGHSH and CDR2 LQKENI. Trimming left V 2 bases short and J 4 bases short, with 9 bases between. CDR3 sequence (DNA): TGTGCCAGCTCACCAGGGGGAACAGGAAACACCATATATTTT. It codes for CASSPGGTGNTIYF.

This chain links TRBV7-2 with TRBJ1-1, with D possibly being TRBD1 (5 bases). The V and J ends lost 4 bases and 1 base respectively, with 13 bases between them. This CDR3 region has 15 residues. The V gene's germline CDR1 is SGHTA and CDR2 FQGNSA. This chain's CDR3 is CASSSYSGTNTEAFF. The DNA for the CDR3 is TGTGCCAGCAGCTCCTATTCCGGGACGAACACTGAAGCTTTCTTT.

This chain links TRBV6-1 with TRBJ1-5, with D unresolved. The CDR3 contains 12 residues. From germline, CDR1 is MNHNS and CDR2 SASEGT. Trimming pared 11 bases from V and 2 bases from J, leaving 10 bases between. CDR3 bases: TGTGCCTGCACGACGGGCAATCAGCCCCAGCATTTT. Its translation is CACTTGNQPQHF.

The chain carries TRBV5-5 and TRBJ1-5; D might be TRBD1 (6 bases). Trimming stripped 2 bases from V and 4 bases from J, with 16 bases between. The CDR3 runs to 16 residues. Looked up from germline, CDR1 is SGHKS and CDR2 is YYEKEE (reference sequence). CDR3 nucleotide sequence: TGTGCCAGCAGCTTACCCCCTACCAGGGGTAATCAGCCCCAGCATTTT. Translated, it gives CASSLPPTRGNQPQHF. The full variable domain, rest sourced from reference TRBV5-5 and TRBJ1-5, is DAGVTQSPTHLIKTRGQQVTLRCSPISGHKSVSWYQQVLGQGPQFIFQYYEKEERGRGNFPDRFSARQFPNYSSELNVNALLLGDSALYLCASSLPPTRGNQPQHFGDGTRLSIL.

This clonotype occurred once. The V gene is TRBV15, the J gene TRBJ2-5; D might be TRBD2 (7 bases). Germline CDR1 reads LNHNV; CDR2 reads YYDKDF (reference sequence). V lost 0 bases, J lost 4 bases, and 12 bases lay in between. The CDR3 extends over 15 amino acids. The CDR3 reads CATSRDLGGGETQYF. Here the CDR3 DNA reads TGTGCCACCAGCAGAGACCTAGGGGGGGGAGAGACCCAGTACTTC. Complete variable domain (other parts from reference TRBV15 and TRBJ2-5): DAMVIQNPRYQVTQFGKPVTLSCSQTLNHNVMYWYQQKSSQAPKLLFHYYDKDFNNEADTPDNFQSRRPNTSFCFLDIRSPGLGDTAMYLCATSRDLGGGETQYFGPGTRLLVL.

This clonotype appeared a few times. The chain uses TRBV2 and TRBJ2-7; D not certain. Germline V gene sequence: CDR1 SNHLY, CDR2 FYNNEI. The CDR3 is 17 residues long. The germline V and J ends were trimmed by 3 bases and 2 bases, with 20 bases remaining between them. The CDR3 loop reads CASSDGTVIGLTYEQYF. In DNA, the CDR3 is TGTGCCAGCAGTGATGGAACAGTGATAGGCCTAACCTACGAGCAGTACTTC.

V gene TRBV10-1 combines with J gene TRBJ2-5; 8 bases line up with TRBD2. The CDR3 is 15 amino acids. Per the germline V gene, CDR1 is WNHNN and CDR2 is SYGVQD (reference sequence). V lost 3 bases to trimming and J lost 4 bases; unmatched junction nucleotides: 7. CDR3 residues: CASSESGGTGETQYF. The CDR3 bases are TGCGCCAGCAGTGAATCGGGGGGGACGGGAGAGACCCAGTACTTC.

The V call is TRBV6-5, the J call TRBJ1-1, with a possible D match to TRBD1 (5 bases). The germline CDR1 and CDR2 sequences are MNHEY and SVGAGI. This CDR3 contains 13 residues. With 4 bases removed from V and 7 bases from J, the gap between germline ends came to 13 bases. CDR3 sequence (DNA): TGTGCCAGCAGTTTTTCGGGGGTCCTTGAAGCTTTCTTT. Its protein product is CASSFSGVLEAFF.

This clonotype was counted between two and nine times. The DNA for the CDR3 is TGTGCCACCAGCCCGGGGGGCAGGCTCTCTGGAAACACCATATATTTT. It is translated as CATSPGGRLSGNTIYF. The rearrangement joins TRBV15 to TRBJ1-3; a possible D gene is TRBD1 (6 bases). The germline gives CDR1 LNHNV, CDR2 YYDKDF (reference sequence). CDR3 size: 16 residues. The V end was cut by 5 bases, the J end by 0 bases, with 14 bases between.

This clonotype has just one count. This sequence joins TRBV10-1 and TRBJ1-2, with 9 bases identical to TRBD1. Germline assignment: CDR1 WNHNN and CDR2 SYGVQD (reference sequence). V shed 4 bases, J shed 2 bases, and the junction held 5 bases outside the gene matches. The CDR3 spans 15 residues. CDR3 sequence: CASSAGTGTNYGYTF. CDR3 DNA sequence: TGCGCCAGCAGTGCGGGGACAGGGACCAACTATGGCTACACCTTC.

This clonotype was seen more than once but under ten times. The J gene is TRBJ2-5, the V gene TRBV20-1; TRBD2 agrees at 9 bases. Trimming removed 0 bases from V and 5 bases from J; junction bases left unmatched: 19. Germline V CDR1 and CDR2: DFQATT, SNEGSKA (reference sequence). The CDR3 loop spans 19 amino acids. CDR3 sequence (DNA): TGCAGTGCTAGAGAAGACAGGACGGTTCCGGGACTAGCTGCGGAGACCCAGTACTTC. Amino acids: CSAREDRTVPGLAAETQYF.

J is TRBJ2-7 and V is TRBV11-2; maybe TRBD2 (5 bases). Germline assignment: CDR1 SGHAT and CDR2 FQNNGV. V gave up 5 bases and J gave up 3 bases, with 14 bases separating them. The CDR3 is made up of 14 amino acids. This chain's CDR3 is CASSRSSSGYEQYF. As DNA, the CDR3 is TGTGCCAGCAGCCGGTCTAGCTCCGGCTACGAGCAGTACTTC.

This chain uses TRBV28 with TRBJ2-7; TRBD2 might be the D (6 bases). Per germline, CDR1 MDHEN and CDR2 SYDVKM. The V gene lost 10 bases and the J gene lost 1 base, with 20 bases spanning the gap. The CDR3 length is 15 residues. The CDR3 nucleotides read TGTGCCACCCGATTGGGGGGTATAACATCCTACGAGCAGTACTTC. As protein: CATRLGGITSYEQYF.

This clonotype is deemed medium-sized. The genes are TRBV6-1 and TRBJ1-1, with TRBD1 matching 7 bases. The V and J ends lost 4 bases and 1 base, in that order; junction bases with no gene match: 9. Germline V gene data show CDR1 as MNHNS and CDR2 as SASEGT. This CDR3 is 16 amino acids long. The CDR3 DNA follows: TGTGCCAGCAGTGGGCCGTCAGACAGGGAGAACACTGAAGCTTTCTTT. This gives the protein CASSGPSDRENTEAFF.

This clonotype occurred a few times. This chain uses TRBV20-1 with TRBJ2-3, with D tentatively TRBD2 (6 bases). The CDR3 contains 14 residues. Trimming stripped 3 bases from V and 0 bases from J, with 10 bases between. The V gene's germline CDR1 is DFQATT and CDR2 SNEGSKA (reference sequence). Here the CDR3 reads CSARLAESTDTQYF. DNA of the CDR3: TGCAGTGCTAGGTTAGCGGAAAGCACAGATACGCAGTATTTT.

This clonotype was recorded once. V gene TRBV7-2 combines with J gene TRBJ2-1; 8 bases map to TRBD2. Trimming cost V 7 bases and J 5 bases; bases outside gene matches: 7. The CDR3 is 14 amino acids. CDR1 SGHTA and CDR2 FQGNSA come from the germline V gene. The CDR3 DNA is TGTGCCAGCAAAAGACTAGCGCGAAACAATGAGCAGTTCTTC. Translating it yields CASKRLARNNEQFF.

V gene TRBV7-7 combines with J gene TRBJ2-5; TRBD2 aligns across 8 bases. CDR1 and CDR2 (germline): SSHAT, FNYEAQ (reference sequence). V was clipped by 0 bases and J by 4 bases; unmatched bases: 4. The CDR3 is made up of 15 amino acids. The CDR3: CASSLAPSGGETQYF. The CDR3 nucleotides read TGTGCCAGCAGCTTAGCGCCCAGCGGGGGAGAGACCCAGTACTTC. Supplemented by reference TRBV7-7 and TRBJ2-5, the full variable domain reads GAGVSQSPRYKVTKRGQDVTLRCDPISSHATLYWYQQALGQGPEFLTYFNYEAQPDKSGLPSDRFSAERPEGSISTLTIQRTEQRDSAMYRCASSLAPSGGETQYFGPGTRLLVL.

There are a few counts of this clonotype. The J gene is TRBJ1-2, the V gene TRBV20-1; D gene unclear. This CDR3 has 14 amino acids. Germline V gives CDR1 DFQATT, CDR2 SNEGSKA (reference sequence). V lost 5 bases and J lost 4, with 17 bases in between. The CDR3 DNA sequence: TGCAGTGCTTACGCCAGTTTGAGAAGCTATGGCTACACCTTC. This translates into CSAYASLRSYGYTF.

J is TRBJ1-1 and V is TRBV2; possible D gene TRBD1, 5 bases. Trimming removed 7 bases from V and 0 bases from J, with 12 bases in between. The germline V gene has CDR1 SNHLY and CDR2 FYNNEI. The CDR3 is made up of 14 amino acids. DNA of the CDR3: TGTGCCAGCATTGTGGGACGGATGAACACTGAAGCTTTCTTT. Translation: CASIVGRMNTEAFF.

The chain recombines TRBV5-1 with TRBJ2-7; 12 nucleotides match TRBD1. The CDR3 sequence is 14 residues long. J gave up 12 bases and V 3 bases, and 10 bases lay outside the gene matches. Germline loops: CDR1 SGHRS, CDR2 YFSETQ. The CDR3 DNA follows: TGCGCCAGCAGCTCCGGGACAGGGGGCGCCTTTAGGTACTTC. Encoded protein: CASSSGTGGAFRYF.

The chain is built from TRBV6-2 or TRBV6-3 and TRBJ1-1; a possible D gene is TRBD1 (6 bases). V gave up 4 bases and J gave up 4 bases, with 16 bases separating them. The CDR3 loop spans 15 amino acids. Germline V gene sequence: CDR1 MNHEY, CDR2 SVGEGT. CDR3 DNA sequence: TGTGCCAGCAGTTCTGGGGGGGCGGCTATCACTGAAGCTTTCTTT. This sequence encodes CASSSGGAAITEAFF.

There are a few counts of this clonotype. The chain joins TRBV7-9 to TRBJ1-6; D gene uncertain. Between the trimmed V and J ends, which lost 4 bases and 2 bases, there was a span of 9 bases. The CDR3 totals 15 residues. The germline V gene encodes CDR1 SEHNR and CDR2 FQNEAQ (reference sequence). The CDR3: CASSSTRAYNSPLHF. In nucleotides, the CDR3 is TGTGCCAGCAGCTCCACGAGAGCCTATAATTCACCCCTCCACTTT.

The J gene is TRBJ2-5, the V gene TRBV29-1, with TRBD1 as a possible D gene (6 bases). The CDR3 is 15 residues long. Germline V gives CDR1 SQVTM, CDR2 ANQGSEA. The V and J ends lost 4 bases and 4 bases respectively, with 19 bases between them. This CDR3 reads CSVGGQTGGPETQYF. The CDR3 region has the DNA TGCAGCGTTGGGGGCCAGACAGGAGGCCCAGAGACCCAGTACTTC.

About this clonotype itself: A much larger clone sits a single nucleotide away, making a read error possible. CDR3 loop: CASSPRRRLAAQETQYF. CDR3 nucleotides: TGTGCCAGCAGCCCTCGACGTAGGCTAGCGGCGCAAGAGACCCAGTACTTC. This sequence joins TRBV11-2 and TRBJ2-5, with 7 bases fitting TRBD2. V lost 5 bases, J lost 2 bases, and 14 bases stayed unmatched. The CDR3 totals 17 residues. CDR1 SGHAT and CDR2 FQNNGV come from the germline V gene.

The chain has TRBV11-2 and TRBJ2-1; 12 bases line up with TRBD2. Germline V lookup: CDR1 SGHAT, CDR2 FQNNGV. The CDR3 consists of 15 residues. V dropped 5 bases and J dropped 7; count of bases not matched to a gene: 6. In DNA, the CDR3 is TGTGCCAGCAGCACCGGGACTAGCGGGTTGAATGAGCAGTTCTTC. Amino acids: CASSTGTSGLNEQFF.

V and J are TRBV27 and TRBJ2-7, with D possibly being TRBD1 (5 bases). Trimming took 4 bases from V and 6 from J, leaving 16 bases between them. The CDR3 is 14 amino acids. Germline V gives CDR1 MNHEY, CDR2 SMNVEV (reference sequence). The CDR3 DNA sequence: TGTGCCAGCAGTTCGGAAGGGGCGCAACCCGAGCAGTACTTC. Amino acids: CASSSEGAQPEQYF.